Below, 9 T cell receptor beta chains from the same sample are listed, as sequenced in a study of Graves' ophthalmopathy and Graves' hyperthyroidism. RNA transcripts were the template, and TCR beta CDR3 regions were amplified from them. RT-PCR in the first round used HTBI primers; a second-round multiplex PCR followed. Via MiXCR, TCRdb re-called the multiplex PCR reads, giving one row per CDR3 protein. The data hold about 1.1 million distinct CDR3 sequences, with roughly two fifths observed a single time. The specimen sequenced was peripheral blood or thyroid tissue (not recorded which). Receptors originate from an adult man with Graves' hyperthyroidism.

A note on this clonotype: A much larger clone differs by one base, so this may be a read error. The J gene is TRBJ2-3, the V gene TRBV4-2; the match to TRBD1 covers 11 bases. The CDR3 spans 12 residues. Unmatched junction bases numbered 0, after V lost 4 bases and J lost 9 bases. Germline V gene sequence: CDR1 LGHNA, CDR2 YNFKEQ. The CDR3 here is CASSRTGGTQYF. The CDR3 coding sequence is TGTGCCAGCAGCCGGACAGGGGGCACGCAGTATTTT.

There are a few counts of this clonotype. V gene TRBV13 combines with J gene TRBJ2-2; the D gene could be TRBD1 or TRBD2 (5 bases each). V was trimmed by 3 bases and J by 7 bases, leaving 12 bases between them. Germline V lookup: CDR1 PRHDT, CDR2 FYEKMQ (reference sequence). This CDR3 contains 14 residues. In nucleotides, the CDR3 is TGTGCCAGCAGCTTGGGGGAAGGGATCGGGGAGCTGTTTTTT. Amino acids: CASSLGEGIGELFF.

The chain is built from TRBV7-9 and TRBJ1-5; TRBD1 matches 7 bases. Germline V gives CDR1 SEHNR, CDR2 FQNEAQ (reference sequence). CDR3 length: 18 amino acids. V lost 2 bases to trimming and J lost 7 bases; unmatched junction nucleotides: 17. DNA of the CDR3: TGTGCCAGCAGCTTAAGGCCCCCACAGGGGATGTTCGGGCAGCCCCAGCATTTT. It codes for CASSLRPPQGMFGQPQHF.

V and J are TRBV7-9 and TRBJ1-4; no reliable D call. Germline loops: CDR1 SEHNR, CDR2 FQNEAQ (reference sequence). This CDR3 has 17 residues. V gave up 1 base and J gave up 3 bases, with 15 bases separating them. The CDR3 protein is CASSLGSVSGANEKLFF. The CDR3 DNA reads TGTGCCAGCAGCTTAGGCAGTGTTTCGGGAGCTAATGAAAAACTGTTTTTT.

The rearrangement links TRBV7-8 to TRBJ2-6; 8 bases agree with TRBD1. This CDR3 is built from 14 residues. V dropped 10 bases and J dropped 4; count of bases not matched to a gene: 6. CDR1 is SGHVS, CDR2 FQNEAQ, per germline. The CDR3 protein is CAIGQGAGANVLTF. Written as DNA, the CDR3 is TGTGCCATTGGGCAGGGGGCAGGGGCCAACGTCCTGACTTTC. The variable domain in full, completed from reference TRBV7-8 and TRBJ2-6, reads GAGVSQSPRYKVAKRGQDVALRCDPISGHVSLFWYQQALGQGPEFLTYFQNEAQLDKSGLPSDRFFAERPEGSVSTLKIQRTQQEDSAVYLCAIGQGAGANVLTFGAGSRLTVL.

This clonotype appeared many times. The rearrangement uses TRBV9 and TRBJ2-7; the D call may be TRBD1 or TRBD2 (5 bases each). This CDR3 has 15 residues. V gave up 0 bases and J gave up 0 bases, with 10 bases separating them. Germline lookup yields CDR1 SGDLS and CDR2 YYNGEE. The CDR3 region is CASSVDGTVSYEQYF. Here the CDR3 DNA reads TGTGCCAGCAGCGTAGACGGGACGGTCTCCTACGAGCAGTACTTC.

This clonotype has a count of ten or more. The chain employs TRBV7-6 and TRBJ1-5; D is ambiguous. The V end was cut by 1 base, the J end by 6 bases, with 7 bases between. This CDR3 is built from 13 residues. Germline-derived CDR1 and CDR2 are SGHVS and FNYEAQ. The CDR3 DNA is TGTGCCAGCAGCTTAGGCTCTCTTCAGCCCCAGCATTTT. Amino acids: CASSLGSLQPQHF.

Only a few counts were recorded for this clonotype. The chain is built from TRBV19 and TRBJ1-2; 10 nucleotides align to TRBD1. Trimming removed 9 bases from V and 8 bases from J; junction bases left unmatched: 9. Germline lookup yields CDR1 LNHDA and CDR2 SQIVND (reference sequence). The CDR3 runs 13 residues. The DNA for the CDR3 is TGTGCCAGCACCGACCGGGACAGGGGAGGCTACACCTTC. Translated: CASTDRDRGGYTF.

The genes are TRBV29-1 and TRBJ1-2; possibly TRBD1 for D (6 bases). Germline CDR1 reads SQVTM; CDR2 reads ANQGSEA. CDR3 length: 11 residues. With 6 bases removed from V and 7 bases from J, the gap between germline ends came to 12 bases. The CDR3 sequence: CSVGGAGGYTF. In DNA, the CDR3 is TGCAGCGTCGGGGGCGCCGGTGGCTACACCTTC.